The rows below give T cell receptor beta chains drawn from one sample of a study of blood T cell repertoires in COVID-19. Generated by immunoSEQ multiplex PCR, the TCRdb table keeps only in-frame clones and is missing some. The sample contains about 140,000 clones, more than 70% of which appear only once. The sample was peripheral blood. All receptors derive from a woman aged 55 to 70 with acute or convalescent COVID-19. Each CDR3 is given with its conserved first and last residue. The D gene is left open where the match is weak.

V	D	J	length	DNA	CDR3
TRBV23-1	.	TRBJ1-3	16	TGCGCCAGCAGTCAATTGGAGGCAGTTTCTGGAAACACCATATATTTT	CASSQLEAVSGNTIYF
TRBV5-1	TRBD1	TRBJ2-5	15	TGCGCCAGCAAGGCAGGGGGTAGTATCCAAGAGACCCAGTACTTC	CASKAGGSIQETQYF
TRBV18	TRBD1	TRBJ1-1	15	TGTGCCAGCTCACAACAGGAGACAGGGTACACTGAAGCTTTCTTT	CASSQQETGYTEAFF
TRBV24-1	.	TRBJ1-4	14	TGTGCCACCAGTCCCCCTGGGACACCTGAAAAACTGTTTTTT	CATSPPGTPEKLFF
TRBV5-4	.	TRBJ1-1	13	TGTGCCAGCCAGATGGGACAGAACACTGAAGCTTTCTTT	CASQMGQNTEAFF
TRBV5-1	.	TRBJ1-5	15	TGCGCCAGCAGCTTGGGAGGGATAGGCAATCAGCCCCAGCATTTT	CASSLGGIGNQPQHF
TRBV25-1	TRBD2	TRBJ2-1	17	TGTGCCAGCAGTGAATACCTACTAGCGGGGGTATACAATGAGCAGTTCTTC	CASSEYLLAGVYNEQFF
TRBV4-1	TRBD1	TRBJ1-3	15	TGCGCCAGCAGCCACGACGGGACAGGGGGAAACACCATATATTTT	CASSHDGTGGNTIYF
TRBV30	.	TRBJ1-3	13	TGTGCCTGGAGCGGGGGATGGGGAAACACCATATATTTT	CAWSGGWGNTIYF
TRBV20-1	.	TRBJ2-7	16	TGCAGTGCTAGTGGCCCTGAAAGAACATGGAGCTACGAGCAGTACTTC	CSASGPERTWSYEQYF
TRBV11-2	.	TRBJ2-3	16	TGTGCCAGCAGCTTAGCGACTGTCTACCTCACAGATACGCAGTATTTT	CASSLATVYLTDTQYF
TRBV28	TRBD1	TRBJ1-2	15	TGTGCCAGCACGCGGACAGGGACCAGTAGCTATGGCTACACCTTC	CASTRTGTSSYGYTF
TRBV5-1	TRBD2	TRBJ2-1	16	TGCGCCAGCAGCCCTGGCCTGGCTAGCGGATACAATGAGCAGTTCTTC	CASSPGLASGYNEQFF
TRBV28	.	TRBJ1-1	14	TGTGCCACCGGAGGGGTTCCCATGAACACTGAAGCTTTCTTT	CATGGVPMNTEAFF